The text below deals with one TCR beta chain. The method was immunoSEQ multiplex PCR; TCRdb's version includes in-frame clones alone and lacks a portion of them. The data hold about 260,000 clones, with about 87% observed a single time. This entry comes from a study of blood T cell repertoires in COVID-19. Ages ranged from about 18 to 89 years, with residence in approximately 25 US areas. Up to 2 weeks before entering the study, exposed participants had met a COVID-19 case. Germline V lookup: CDR1 MDHEN, CDR2 SYDVKM. This CDR3 comprises 16 residues. V was pared by 0 bases and J by 1 base, with 0 bases of the junction left unmatched.

The chain carries TRBV28 and TRBJ2-2, with 9 positions matching TRBD1. The origin of this receptor is a woman aged 40 to 50 who had been exposed to COVID-19. The sample consisted of PBMCs or T cells enriched from blood (not recorded which). The CDR3 region is CASSLWTGGNTGELFF. The CDR3 DNA sequence: TGTGCCAGCAGTTTATGGACAGGGGGGAACACCGGGGAGCTGTTTTTT.